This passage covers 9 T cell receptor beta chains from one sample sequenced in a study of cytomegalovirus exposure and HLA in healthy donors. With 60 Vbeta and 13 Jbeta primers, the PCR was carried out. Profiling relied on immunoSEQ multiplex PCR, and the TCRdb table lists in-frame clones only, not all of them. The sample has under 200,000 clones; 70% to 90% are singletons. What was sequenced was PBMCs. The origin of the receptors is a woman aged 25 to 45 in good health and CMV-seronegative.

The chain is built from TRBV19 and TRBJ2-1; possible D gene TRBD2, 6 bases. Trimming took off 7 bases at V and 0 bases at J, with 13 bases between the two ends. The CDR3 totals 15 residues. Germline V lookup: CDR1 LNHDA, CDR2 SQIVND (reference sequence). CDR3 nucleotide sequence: TGTGCCAGTACCATTGGGGGGAGCTCCTACAATGAGCAGTTCTTC. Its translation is CASTIGGSSYNEQFF.

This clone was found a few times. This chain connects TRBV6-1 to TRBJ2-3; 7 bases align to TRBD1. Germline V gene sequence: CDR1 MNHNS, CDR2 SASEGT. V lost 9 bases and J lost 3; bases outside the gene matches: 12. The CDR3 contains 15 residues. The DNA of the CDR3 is TGTGCCAGTTTTTTACAGGGGCGGAGGACAGATACGCAGTATTTT. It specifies CASFLQGRRTDTQYF.

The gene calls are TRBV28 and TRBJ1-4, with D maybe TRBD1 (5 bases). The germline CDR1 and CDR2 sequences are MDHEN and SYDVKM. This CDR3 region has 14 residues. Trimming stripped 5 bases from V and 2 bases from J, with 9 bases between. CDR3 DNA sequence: TGTGCCAGCAGTCCCCCAGGGACTAATGAAAAACTGTTTTTT. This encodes CASSPPGTNEKLFF.

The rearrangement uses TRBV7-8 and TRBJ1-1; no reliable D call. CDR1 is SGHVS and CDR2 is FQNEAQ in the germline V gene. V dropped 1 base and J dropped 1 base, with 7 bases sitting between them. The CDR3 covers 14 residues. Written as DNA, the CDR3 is TGTGCCAGCAGCTTAGTGACGGGGAACACTGAAGCTTTCTTT. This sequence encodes CASSLVTGNTEAFF.

CDR3 nucleotide sequence: TGTGCCAGCAGCGGGACTGACGGGGAGACCCAGTACTTC. Encoded protein: CASSGTDGETQYF. V usage is TRBV2 and J usage is TRBJ2-5; possible D gene TRBD2, 6 bases. The V gene's germline CDR1 is SNHLY and CDR2 FYNNEI. V was trimmed by 6 bases and J by 5 bases, leaving 13 bases between them. CDR3 size: 13 residues.

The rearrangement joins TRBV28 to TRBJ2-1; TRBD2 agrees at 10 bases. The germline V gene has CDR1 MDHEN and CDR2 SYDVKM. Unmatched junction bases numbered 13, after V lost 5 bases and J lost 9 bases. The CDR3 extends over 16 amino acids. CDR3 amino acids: CASSQGASGSFGEQFF. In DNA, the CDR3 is TGTGCCAGCAGTCAGGGAGCTAGCGGGAGTTTTGGTGAGCAGTTCTTC.

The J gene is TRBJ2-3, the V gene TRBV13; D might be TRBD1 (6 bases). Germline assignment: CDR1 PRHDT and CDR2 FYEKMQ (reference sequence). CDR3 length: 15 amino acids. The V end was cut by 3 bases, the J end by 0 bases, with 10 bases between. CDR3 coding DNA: TGTGCCAGCAGCTTCACAGGGTTGAGCACAGATACGCAGTATTTT. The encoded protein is CASSFTGLSTDTQYF. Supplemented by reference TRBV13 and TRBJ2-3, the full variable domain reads AAGVIQSPRHLIKEKRETATLKCYPIPRHDTVYWYQQGPGQDPQFLISFYEKMQSDKGSIPDRFSAQQFSDYHSELNMSSLELGDSALYFCASSFTGLSTDTQYFGPGTRLTVL.

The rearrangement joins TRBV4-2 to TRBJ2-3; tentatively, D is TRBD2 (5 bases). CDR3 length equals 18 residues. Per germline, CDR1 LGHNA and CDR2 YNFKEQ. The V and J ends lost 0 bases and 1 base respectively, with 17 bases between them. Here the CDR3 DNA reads TGTGCCAGCAGCCAAGAAGGCCAAGGGCTAGCAGGCACAGATACGCAGTATTTT. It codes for CASSQEGQGLAGTDTQYF.

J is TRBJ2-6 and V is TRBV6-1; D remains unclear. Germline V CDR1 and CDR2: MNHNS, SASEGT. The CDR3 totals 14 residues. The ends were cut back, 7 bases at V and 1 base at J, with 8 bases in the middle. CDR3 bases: TGTGCCAGCATCACTCCATCTGGGGCCAACGTCCTGACTTTC. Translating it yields CASITPSGANVLTF.